This T cell receptor (beta chain) was obtained from a study of cytomegalovirus exposure and HLA in healthy donors. Across the study: The Caucasian-associated ancestry cluster held roughly 80% of roughly 400 genotyped donors. Study-wide results and caveats: Roughly uniform sequencing depth across donors was assumed, possibly incorrectly. At a 0.05 false discovery rate, a later analysis found 18,000 or so TCR beta sequences to be associated with HLA alleles. Some TCR beta chains (around 180 of them) were listed as cytomegalovirus-associated.

This clone was seen only a few times. Antigen specificity is unknown. The CDR3 has 15 amino acids. CDR1 and CDR2 from the germline V gene are MNHEY and SMNVEV (reference sequence). V was pared by 2 bases and J by 3 bases, with 8 bases between. The PCR employed 60 Vbeta primers together with 13 Jbeta primers. Only in-frame clones appear in the TCRdb table, and some are missing; sequencing was by immunoSEQ multiplex PCR. The table shows roughly 130,000 clones, with about 8.5% occurring only once. Sequenced: PBMCs. The receptor comes from a man aged 35 to 55 in good health and CMV-seronegative. J is TRBJ1-6 and V is TRBV27, with D perhaps matching TRBD1 (5 bases). The DNA of the CDR3 is TGTGCCAGCAGTTTAGCGGGGGGCTATAATTCACCCCTCCACTTT. This translates into CASSLAGGYNSPLHF.